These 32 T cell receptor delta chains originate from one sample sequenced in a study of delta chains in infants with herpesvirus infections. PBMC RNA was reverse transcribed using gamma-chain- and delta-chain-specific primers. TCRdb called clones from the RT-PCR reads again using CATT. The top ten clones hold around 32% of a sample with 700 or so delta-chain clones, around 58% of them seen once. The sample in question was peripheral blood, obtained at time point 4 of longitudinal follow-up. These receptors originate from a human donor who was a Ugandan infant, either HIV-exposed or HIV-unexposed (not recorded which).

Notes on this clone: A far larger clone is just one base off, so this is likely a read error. CDR3 bases: TGTGCTCTTGACCTACCGTCTGAACTTCCTACTCTTGGCTGGGGGATAGTTTCGAACACCGATAAACTCATCTTT. This codes for CALDLPSELPTLGWGIVSNTDKLIF. The V and J genes are TRDV1 and TRDJ1; TRDD3 aligns across 10 bases. The CDR3 loop spans 25 amino acids. Germline V gene sequence: CDR1 TSWWSYY, CDR2 QGS. Germline trimming cut 7 bases from V and 0 bases from J; bases unmatched to any gene: 35.

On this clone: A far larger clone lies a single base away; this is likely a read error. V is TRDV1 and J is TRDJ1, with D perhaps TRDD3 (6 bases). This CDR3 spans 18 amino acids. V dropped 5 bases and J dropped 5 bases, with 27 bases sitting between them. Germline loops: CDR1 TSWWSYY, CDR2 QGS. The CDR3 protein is CALGPPGYNRGLEDKLIF. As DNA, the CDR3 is TGTGCTCTTGGGCCTCCCGGCTATAACCGGGGATTAGAGGATAAACTCATCTTT.

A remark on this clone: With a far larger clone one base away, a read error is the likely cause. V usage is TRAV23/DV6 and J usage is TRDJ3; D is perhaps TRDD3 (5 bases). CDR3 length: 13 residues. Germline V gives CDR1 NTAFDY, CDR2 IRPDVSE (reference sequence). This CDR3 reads CAASSWDTRQVFF. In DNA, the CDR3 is TGTGCAGCAAGCTCCTGGGACACCCGACAGGTGTTTTTC.

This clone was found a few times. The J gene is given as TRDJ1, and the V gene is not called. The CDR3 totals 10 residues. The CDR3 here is CAIGSDKLIF. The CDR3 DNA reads TGTGCCATCGGCTCCGATAAACTCATCTTT.

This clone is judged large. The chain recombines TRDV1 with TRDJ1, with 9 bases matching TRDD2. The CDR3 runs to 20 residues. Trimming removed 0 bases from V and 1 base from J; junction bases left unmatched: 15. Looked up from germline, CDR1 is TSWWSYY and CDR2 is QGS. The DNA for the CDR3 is TGTGCTCTTGGGGAACTAACCCTTCCTACCTTACCTTCCCCCACCGATAAACTCATCTTT. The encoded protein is CALGELTLPTLPSPTDKLIF.

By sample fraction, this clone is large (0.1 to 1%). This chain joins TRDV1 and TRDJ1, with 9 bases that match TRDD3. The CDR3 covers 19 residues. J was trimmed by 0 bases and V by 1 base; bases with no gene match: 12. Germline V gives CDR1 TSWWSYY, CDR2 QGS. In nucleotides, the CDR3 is TGTGCTCTTGGGGAACCCACACCTCATCTGGGGGATTACACCGATAAACTCATCTTT. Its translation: CALGEPTPHLGDYTDKLIF.

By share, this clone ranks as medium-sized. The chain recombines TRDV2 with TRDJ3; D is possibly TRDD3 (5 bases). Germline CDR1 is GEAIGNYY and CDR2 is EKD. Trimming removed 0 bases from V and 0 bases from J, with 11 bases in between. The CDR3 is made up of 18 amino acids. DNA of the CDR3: TGTGCCTGTGACACCGCCGGGGGTGCCTCCTGGGACACCCGACAGATGTTTTTC. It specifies CACDTAGGASWDTRQMFF.

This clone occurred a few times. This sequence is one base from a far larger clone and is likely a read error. CDR3 loop: CAFTITTSPYWGIGRLIF. The CDR3, as DNA: TGTGCCTTCACGATCACCACTTCCCCCTACTGGGGGATCGGTCGGCTCATCTTT. J is TRDJ1 and V is TRDV3, with 10 bases aligning to TRDD3. The CDR3 is 18 amino acids. Germline CDR1 and CDR2: TVYSNPD and GDNSRS (reference sequence). The V and J ends lost 3 bases and 11 bases, in that order; junction bases with no gene match: 27.

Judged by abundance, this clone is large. CDR3 bases: TGTGCTCTTGGGCCTCCCGGCTATAACCGGGGATTAGGGGATAAACTCATCTTT. Translation: CALGPPGYNRGLGDKLIF. The chain recombines TRDV1 with TRDJ1; D possibly corresponds to TRDD3 (6 bases). V shed 5 bases and J shed 5 bases, with 27 bases lying between them. Germline V CDR1 and CDR2: TSWWSYY, QGS. This CDR3 is 18 amino acids long.

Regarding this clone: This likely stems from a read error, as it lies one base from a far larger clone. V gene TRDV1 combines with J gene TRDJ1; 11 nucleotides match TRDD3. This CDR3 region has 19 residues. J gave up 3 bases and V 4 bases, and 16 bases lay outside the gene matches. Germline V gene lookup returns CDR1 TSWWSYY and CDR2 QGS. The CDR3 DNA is TGTGCTCTTGGGGTGGCCTTCCTACTGGGGGATATGCGATCCGATAAACTCATCTTT. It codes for CALGVAFLLGDMRSDKLIF.

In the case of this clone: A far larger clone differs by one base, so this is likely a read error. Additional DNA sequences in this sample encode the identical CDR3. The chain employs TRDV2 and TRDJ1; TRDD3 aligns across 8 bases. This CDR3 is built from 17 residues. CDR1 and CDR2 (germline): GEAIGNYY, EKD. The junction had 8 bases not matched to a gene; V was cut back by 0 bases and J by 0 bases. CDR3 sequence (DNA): TGTGCCTGTGACACCCCTGGGGGACCACTGTACACCGATAAACTCATCTTT. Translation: CACDTPGGPLYTDKLIF.

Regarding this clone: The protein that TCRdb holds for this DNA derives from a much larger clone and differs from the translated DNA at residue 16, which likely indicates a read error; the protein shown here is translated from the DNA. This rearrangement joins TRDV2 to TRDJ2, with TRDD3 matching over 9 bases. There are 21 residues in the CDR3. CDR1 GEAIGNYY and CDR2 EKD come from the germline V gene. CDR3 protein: CACDASFPTGGSLALPAQLFF. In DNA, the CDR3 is TGTGCCTGTGACGCCTCTTTCCCTACTGGGGGAAGTTTAGCTTTGCCAGCACAACTCTTCTTT.

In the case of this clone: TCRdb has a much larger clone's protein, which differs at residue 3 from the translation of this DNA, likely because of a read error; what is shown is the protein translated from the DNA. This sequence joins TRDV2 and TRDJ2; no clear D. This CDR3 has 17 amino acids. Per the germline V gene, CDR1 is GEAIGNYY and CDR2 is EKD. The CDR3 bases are TGTGCCAGTGACACCGTTAGTCCCAATCTCCCTACAGCACAACTCTTCTTT. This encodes CASDTVSPNLPTAQLFF.

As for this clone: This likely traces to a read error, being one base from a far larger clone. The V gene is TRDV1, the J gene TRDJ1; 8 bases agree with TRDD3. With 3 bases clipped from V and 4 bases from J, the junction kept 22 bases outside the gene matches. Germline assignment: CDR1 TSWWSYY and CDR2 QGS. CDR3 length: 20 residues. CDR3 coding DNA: TGTGCTCTTGGGGACCCCGGCCTCCTTCTTTACTGGGGGTACATCGATAAACTCATCTTT. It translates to CALGDPGLLLYWGYIDKLIF.

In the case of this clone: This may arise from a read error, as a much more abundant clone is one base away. CDR3 sequence: CACDSLRTITGGHTSSWDTRLMFF. For the CDR3, the DNA is TGTGCCTGTGACTCCCTAAGAACAATTACTGGGGGACATACTAGCTCCTGGGACACCCGACTGATGTTTTTC. This sequence joins TRDV2 and TRDJ3, with 9 nucleotides matching TRDD3. The CDR3 runs 24 residues. Germline CDR1 is GEAIGNYY and CDR2 is EKD.

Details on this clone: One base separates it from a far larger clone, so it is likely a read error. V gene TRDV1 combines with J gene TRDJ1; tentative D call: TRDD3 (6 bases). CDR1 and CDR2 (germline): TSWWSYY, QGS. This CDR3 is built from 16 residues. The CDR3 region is CARGEHGDGYTDKLIF. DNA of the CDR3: TGTGCTCGTGGGGAACACGGGGATGGGTACACCGATAAACTCATCTTT.

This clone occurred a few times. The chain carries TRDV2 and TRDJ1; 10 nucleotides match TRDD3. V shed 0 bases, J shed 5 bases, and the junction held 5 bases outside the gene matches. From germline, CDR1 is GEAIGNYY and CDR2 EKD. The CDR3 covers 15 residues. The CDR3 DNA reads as TGTGCCTGTGACACCGTAGGGGGGATACGGGATAAACTCATCTTT. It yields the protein CACDTVGGIRDKLIF.

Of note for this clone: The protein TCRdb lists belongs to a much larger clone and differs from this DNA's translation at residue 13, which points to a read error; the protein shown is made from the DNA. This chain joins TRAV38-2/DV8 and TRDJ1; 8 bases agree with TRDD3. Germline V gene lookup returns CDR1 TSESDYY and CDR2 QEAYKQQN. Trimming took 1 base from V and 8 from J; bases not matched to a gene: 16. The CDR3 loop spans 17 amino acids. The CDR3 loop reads CAYRSRNPGDRRTKLIF. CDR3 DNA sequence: TGTGCTTATAGGAGCAGGAATCCGGGGGATAGACGGACAAAACTCATCTTT.

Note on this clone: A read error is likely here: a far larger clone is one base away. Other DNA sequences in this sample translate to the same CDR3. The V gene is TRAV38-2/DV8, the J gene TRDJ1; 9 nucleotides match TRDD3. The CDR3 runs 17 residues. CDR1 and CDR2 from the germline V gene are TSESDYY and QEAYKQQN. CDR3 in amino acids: CAYRKLNWGTYTDKLIF. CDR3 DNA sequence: TGTGCTTATAGGAAATTAAACTGGGGGACTTACACCGATAAACTTATCTTT.

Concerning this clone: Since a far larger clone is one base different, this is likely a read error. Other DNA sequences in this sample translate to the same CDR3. CDR3 sequence reads: CALGVPTGGYLQTDKLIF. The CDR3 nucleotides are TGTGCTCTTGGGGTCCCAACTGGAGGATACCTTCAGACCGATAAACTCATCTTT. The rearrangement links TRDV1 to TRDJ1, with D tentatively TRDD3 (6 bases). V dropped 4 bases and J dropped 2 bases, with 23 bases sitting between them. The length of the CDR3 is 18 residues. Germline lookup yields CDR1 TSWWSYY and CDR2 QGS.

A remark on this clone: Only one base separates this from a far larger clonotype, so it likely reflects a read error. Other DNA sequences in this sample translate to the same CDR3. The chain's CDR3 is CALGELENPRAFRYTDKLIF. The CDR3 DNA follows: TGTGCTCTTGGGGAACTAGAAAACCCTCGCGCCTTTCGGTACACTGATAAACTCATCTTT. The chain has TRDV1 and TRDJ1; D is unclear. Germline assignment: CDR1 TSWWSYY and CDR2 QGS. This CDR3 is built from 20 residues.

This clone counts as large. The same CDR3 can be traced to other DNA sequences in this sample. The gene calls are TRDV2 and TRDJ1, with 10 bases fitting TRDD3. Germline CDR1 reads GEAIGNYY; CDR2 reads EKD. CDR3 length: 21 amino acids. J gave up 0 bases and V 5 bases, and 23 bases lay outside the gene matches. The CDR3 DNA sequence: TGTGCCTGTGTCCGTCTGGACGGGGGATACGCAACTCCCCAGTACACCGATAAACTCATCTTT. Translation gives CACVRLDGGYATPQYTDKLIF.

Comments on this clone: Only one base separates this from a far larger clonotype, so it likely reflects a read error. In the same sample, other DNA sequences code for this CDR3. The CDR3 sequence: CALGDLWVVFLRPGGDTYTDKLIF. CDR3 nucleotides: TGTGCTCTTGGGGACCTTTGGGTCGTCTTCCTCCGGCCAGGGGGGGATACATACACTGATAAACTCATCTTT. The V and J genes are TRDV1 and TRDJ1, with 9 bases identical to TRDD3. Germline loops: CDR1 TSWWSYY, CDR2 QGS. CDR3 length: 24 amino acids.

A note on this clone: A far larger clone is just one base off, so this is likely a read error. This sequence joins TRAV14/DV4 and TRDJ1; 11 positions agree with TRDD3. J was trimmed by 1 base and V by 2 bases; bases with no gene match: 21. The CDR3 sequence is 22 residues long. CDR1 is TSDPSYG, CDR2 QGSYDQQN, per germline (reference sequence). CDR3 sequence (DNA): TGTGCAATGAGAGAGCCTGCCTTCCTACGGTACTGGGGGATATGCCTCACCGATAAACTCATCTTT. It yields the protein CAMREPAFLRYWGICLTDKLIF.

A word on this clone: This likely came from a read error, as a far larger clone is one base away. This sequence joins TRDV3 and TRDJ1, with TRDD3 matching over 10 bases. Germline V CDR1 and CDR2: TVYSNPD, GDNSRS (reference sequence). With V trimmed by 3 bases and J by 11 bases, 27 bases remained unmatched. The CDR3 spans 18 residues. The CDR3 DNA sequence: TGTGCCTTCACGATCACCACTTCCACCTACTGGGGGATCGGTCAGCTCATCTTT. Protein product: CAFTITTSTYWGIGQLIF. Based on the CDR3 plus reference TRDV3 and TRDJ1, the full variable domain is CDKVTQSSPDQTVASGSEVVLLCTYDTVYSNPDLFWYRIRPDYSFQFVFYGDNSRSEGADFTQGRFSVKHILTQKAFHLVISPVRTEDSATYYCAFTITTSTYWGIGQLIFGKGTRVTVEP.

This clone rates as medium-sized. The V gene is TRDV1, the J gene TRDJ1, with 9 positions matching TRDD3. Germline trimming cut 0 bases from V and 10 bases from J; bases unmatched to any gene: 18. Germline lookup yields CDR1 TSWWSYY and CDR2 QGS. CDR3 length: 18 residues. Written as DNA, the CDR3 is TGTGCTCTTGGGGAACTTCGCCTACTCGGGGATACGCTAGTTGGACTCATCTTT. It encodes CALGELRLLGDTLVGLIF.

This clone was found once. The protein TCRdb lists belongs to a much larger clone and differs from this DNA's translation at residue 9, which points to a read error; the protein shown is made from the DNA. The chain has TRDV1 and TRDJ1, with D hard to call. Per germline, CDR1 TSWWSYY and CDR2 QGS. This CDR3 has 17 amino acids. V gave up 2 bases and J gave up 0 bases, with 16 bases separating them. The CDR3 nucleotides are TGTGCTCTTGGGGAAAGCACAATGAGGAGATACACCGATAAACTCATCTTT. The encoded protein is CALGESTMRRYTDKLIF.

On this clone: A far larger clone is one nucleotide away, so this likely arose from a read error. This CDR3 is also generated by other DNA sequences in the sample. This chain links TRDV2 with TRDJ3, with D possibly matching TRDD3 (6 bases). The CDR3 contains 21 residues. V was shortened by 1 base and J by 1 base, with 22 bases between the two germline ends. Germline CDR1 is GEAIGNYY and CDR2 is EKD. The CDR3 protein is CACDTPVLRGTLSWDTRQMFF. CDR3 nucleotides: TGTGCCTGTGACACACCCGTTCTGCGGGGGACGCTATCCTGGGACACCCGACAGATGTTTTTC.

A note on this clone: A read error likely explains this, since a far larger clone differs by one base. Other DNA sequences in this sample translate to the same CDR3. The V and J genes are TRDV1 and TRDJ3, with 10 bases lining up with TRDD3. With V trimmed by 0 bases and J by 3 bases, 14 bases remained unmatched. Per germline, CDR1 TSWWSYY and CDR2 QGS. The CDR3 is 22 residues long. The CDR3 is CALGELIDPYPGGYWDTRQMFF. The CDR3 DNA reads TGTGCTCTTGGGGAACTAATAGACCCCTATCCTGGGGGATACTGGGACACCCGACAGATGTTTTTC.

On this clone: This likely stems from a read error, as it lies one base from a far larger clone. CDR3 sequence: CALGDPRPALYWGTTDKLIF. The CDR3 region has the DNA TGTGCTCTTGGGGACCCTCGTCCCGCTTTGTACTGGGGGACCACCGATAAACTCATCTTT. The chain is built from TRDV1 and TRDJ1; 9 bases are a match to TRDD3. The trim removed 3 bases at V and 1 base at J, leaving 18 bases unmatched. The germline V gene has CDR1 TSWWSYY and CDR2 QGS. This CDR3 has 20 amino acids.

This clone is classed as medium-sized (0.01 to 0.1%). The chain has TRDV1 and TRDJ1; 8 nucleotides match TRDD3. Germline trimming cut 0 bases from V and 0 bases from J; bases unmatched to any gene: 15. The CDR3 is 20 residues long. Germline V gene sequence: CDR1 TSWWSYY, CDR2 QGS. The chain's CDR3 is CALGELGSLRRGIDTDKLIF. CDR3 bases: TGTGCTCTTGGGGAACTAGGGAGCCTACGCCGGGGGATAGACACCGATAAACTCATCTTT.

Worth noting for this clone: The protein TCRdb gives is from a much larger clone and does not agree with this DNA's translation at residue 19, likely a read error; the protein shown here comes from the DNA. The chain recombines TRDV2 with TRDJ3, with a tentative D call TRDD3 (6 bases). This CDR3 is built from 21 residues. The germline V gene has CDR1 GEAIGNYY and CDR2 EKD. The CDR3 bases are TGTGCCTGTGACACGCCCGTTCTGCGGGGGACGCTATCCTGGGACACCCGACAGATATTTTTC. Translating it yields CACDTPVLRGTLSWDTRQIFF.